This entry lists 11 T cell receptor beta chains sequenced from one sample in a study of T cell responses to AZD1222 COVID-19 vaccine. The table came from immunoSEQ multiplex PCR; TCRdb's copy has only in-frame clones and leaves some out. The data hold about 99,000 clones, with approximately 89% observed a single time. This material consisted of peripheral blood, taken 28 days after the second AZD1222 dose. All receptors come from an adult who received the AZD1222 COVID-19 vaccine.

The gene calls are TRBV7-2 and TRBJ2-5; 12 nucleotides line up with TRBD2. The CDR3 covers 15 residues. The V segment lost 2 bases and the J segment 4 bases; nucleotides outside the gene matches: 2. Germline V gives CDR1 SGHTA, CDR2 FQGNSA. CDR3 bases: TGTGCCAGCAGCTTACAACTAGCGGGAGGAGAGACCCAGTACTTC. It is translated as CASSLQLAGGETQYF.

This clone came up once. In nucleotides, the CDR3 is TGTGCCAGCTCACCAGGTTTGGCCGCGGGAGCGGGAACCGGGGAGCTGTTTTTT. It is translated as CASSPGLAAGAGTGELFF. This rearrangement joins TRBV18 to TRBJ2-2, with 7 bases that match TRBD2. There are 18 residues in the CDR3. The junction had 14 bases not matched to a gene; V was cut back by 2 bases and J by 5 bases. In germline, CDR1 is KGHSH, CDR2 LQKENI.

As concerns this clone: Mismatch with germline at one junction end may stem from a read error. Other DNA sequences of this sample code for an identical CDR3. The V and J genes are TRBV5-1 and TRBJ2-3; the match to TRBD2 covers 7 bases. The germline CDR1 and CDR2 sequences are SGHRS and YFSETQ. CDR3 size: 16 residues. CDR3 residues: CASSLEGRASTDTQYF. The DNA for the CDR3 is TGCGCCAGTAGCTTGGAAGGGAGGGCTAGCACAGATACGCAGTATTTT. Based on the CDR3 plus reference TRBV5-1 and TRBJ2-3, the full variable domain is KAGVTQTPRYLIKTRGQQVTLSCSPISGHRSVSWYQQTPGQGLQFLFEYFSETQRNKGNFPGRFSGRQFSNSRSEMNVSTLELGDSALYLCASSLEGRASTDTQYFGPGTRLTVL.

V gene TRBV7-9 combines with J gene TRBJ2-3; D could derive from TRBD1 or TRBD2 (5 bases each). Trimming cost V 0 bases and J 2 bases, with 6 bases left between them. Germline V gene data show CDR1 as SEHNR and CDR2 as FQNEAQ (reference sequence). This CDR3 comprises 14 residues. The DNA of the CDR3 is TGTGCCAGCAGCTTAGCGGGGGACACAGATACGCAGTATTTT. It translates to CASSLAGDTDTQYF.

This chain connects TRBV7-2 to TRBJ2-7; the match to TRBD2 covers 10 bases. The CDR3 extends over 15 amino acids. The junction had 11 bases not matched to a gene; V was cut back by 6 bases and J by 6 bases. The germline gives CDR1 SGHTA, CDR2 FQGNSA. The CDR3 here is CASRTAGGPSIEQYF. The CDR3 DNA is TGTGCCAGCAGGACAGCGGGAGGGCCATCCATCGAGCAGTACTTC. Full variable domain (missing parts from reference TRBV7-2 and TRBJ2-7): GAGVSQSPSNKVTEKGKDVELRCDPISGHTALYWYRQSLGQGLEFLIYFQGNSAPDKSGLPSDRFSAERTGGSVSTLTIQRTQQEDSAVYLCASRTAGGPSIEQYFGPGTRLTVT.

V usage is TRBV27 and J usage is TRBJ1-5; D not certain. Germline V gene sequence: CDR1 MNHEY, CDR2 SMNVEV (reference sequence). The CDR3 contains 15 residues. Trimming stripped 2 bases from V and 0 bases from J, with 8 bases between. The CDR3 DNA sequence: TGTGCCAGCAGTTTAAACTGGGATAGCAATCAGCCCCAGCATTTT. It encodes CASSLNWDSNQPQHF.

The chain is built from TRBV28 and TRBJ2-4; the D is unclear. Germline loops: CDR1 MDHEN, CDR2 SYDVKM. Trimming shortened V by 7 bases and J by 0 bases, and 10 bases separated the two germline ends. This CDR3 has 14 amino acids. CDR3 bases: TGTGCCAGCATCCCCCACTTAGCCAAAAACATTCAGTACTTC. It yields the protein CASIPHLAKNIQYF.

The chain links TRBV24-1 to TRBJ2-5, with 11 bases that match TRBD1. The germline V gene encodes CDR1 KGHDR and CDR2 SFDVKD. This CDR3 is 14 amino acids long. V was clipped by 5 bases and J by 4 bases; unmatched bases: 2. DNA for the CDR3: TGTGCCACCAGTGTAGGACAGGGGGCAGAGACCCAGTACTTC. The encoded protein is CATSVGQGAETQYF.

The V gene is TRBV28, the J gene TRBJ1-4, with D perhaps TRBD1 (5 bases). Trimming stripped 5 bases from V and 0 bases from J, with 16 bases between. The CDR3 spans 17 residues. CDR1 is MDHEN, CDR2 SYDVKM, per germline. The CDR3 nucleotides read TGTGCCAGCAGTCCCCCCTGGGGCACTGCAACTAATGAAAAACTGTTTTTT. This codes for CASSPPWGTATNEKLFF.

This clone was counted between two and nine times. V is TRBV5-4 and J is TRBJ1-4, with 10 bases fitting TRBD1. The CDR3 runs 15 residues. Germline V gene data show CDR1 as SGHNT and CDR2 as YYREEE (reference sequence). V was pared by 4 bases and J by 8 bases, with 8 bases of the junction left unmatched. CDR3 protein: CASSTRTGGQEKLFF. The CDR3 DNA sequence: TGTGCCAGCAGCACTCGGACAGGGGGTCAAGAAAAACTGTTTTTT.

The rearrangement joins TRBV20-1 to TRBJ2-7; D is uncertain. This CDR3 has 11 residues. Germline values: CDR1 DFQATT, CDR2 SNEGSKA (reference sequence). The V gene lost 5 bases and the J gene lost 6 bases, with 11 bases spanning the gap. For the CDR3, the DNA is TGCAGTGCTTCAACTTTGGGCGAGCAGTACTTC. Protein product: CSASTLGEQYF.